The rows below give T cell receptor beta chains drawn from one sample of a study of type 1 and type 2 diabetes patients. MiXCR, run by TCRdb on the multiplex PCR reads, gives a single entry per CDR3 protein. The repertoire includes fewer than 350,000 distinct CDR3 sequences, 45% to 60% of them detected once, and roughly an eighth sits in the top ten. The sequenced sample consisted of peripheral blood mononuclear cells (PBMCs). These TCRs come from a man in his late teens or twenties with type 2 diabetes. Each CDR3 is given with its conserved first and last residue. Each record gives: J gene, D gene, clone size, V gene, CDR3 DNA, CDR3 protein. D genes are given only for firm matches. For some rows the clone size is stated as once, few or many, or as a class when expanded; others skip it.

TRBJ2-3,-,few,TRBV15,TGTGCCACCAGCAGCGCTGCGGGCGGACGACCGAAAGATACGCAGTATTTT,CATSSAAGGRPKDTQYF
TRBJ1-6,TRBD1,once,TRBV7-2,TGTGCCAGCAGCGCCTTGACAGGGGGTGGTTCACCCCTCCACTTT,CASSALTGGGSPLHF
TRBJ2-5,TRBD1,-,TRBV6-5,TGTGCCAGCAGTTGGACAGGGGCTGAAGCCCCGTACTTC,CASSWTGAEAPYF
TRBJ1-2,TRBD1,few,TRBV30,TGTGCCTGGAGTGTAGGGACAGGTCATTGGGAGTACTATGGCTACACCTTC,CAWSVGTGHWEYYGYTF
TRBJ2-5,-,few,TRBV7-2,TGTGCCAGCAGCCGCCGACGGAGCCAAGAGACCCAGTACTTC,CASSRRRSQETQYF
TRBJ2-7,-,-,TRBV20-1,TGCAGTGCTAGAGATACGGCCAGGAATACCTACGAGCAGTACTTC,CSARDTARNTYEQYF
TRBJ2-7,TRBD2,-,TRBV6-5,TGTGCCAGCAGGCGGGGGGGCCCGAACGAGCAGTACTTC,CASRRGGPNEQYF
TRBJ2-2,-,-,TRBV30,TGTGCCTGGAGTGTGTCAGACGCCGGGGAGCTGTTTTTT,CAWSVSDAGELFF
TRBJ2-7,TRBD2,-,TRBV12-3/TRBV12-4,TGTGCCAGCAGTTTTCATTCCCAGGGAGGGTTCTACGAGCAGTACTTC,CASSFHSQGGFYEQYF
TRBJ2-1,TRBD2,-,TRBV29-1,TGCAGCGTTGAACGCAGCGGGAGGGCCCAAGACAATGAGCAGTTCTTC,CSVERSGRAQDNEQFF
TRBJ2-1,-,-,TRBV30,TGTGCCTGGGTCAGAAACTCACAGGGCAATGAGCAGTTCTTC,CAWVRNSQGNEQFF
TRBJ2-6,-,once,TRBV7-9,TGTGCCAGCAGCTTAGTCGGGGCTGGGGCCAACGTCCTGACTTTC,CASSLVGAGANVLTF
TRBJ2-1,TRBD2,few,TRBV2,TGTGCCAGCAGTATCAGCGGGAGGGTAAACAATGAGCAGTTCTTC,CASSISGRVNNEQFF
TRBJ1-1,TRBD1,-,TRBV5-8,TGTGCCAGCAGCTCGTTTCCCGGGACAGAGACTGAAGCTTTCTTT,CASSSFPGTETEAFF
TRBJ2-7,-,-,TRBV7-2,TGTGCCAGCAGCCAAGAGGACAGCATGGGATCGAAGCAGTACTTC,CASSQEDSMGSKQYF
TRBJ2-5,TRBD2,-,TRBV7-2,TGTGCCAGCAGCTTATTGGCTAGCGGGAGTGTAGAGACCCAGTACTTC,CASSLLASGSVETQYF
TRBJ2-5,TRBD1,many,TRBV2,TGTGCCAGCAGCAGACAGGGTTTCGAAGAGACCCAGTACTTC,CASSRQGFEETQYF
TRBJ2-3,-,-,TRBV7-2,TGTGCCAGCAGCCCGGAAACAGGGTCGGGACCAGATACGAAGTATTTT,CASSPETGSGPDTKYF
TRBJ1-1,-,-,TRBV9,TGTGCCAGCAGCGCCCTGGGATTAAACACTGAAGCTTTCTTT,CASSALGLNTEAFF
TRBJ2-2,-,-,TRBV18,TGTGCCAGCTCACCTCTTGACCACGGGGAGCTGTTTTTT,CASSPLDHGELFF
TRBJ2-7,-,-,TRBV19,TGTGCCAGTAGTAACCGGGGCAGGGTTGGCGAGCAGTACTTC,CASSNRGRVGEQYF
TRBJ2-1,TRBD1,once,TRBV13,TGTGCCAGCAGCTCCCCACGACAGGGGACCCCCCACAATCAGCAGTTCTTC,CASSSPRQGTPHNQQFF
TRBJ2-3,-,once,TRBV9,TGTGCCAGCAGCGTAGCTAACACAGATACGCAGTATTTT,CASSVANTDTQYF
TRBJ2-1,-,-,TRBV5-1,TGTGCCAGCAGCACCCACAATGAGCAGTTCTTC,CASSTHNEQFF
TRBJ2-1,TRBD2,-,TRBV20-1,TGCAGTGCTAGAGGGACTAGCGGGACGGATGAGCAGTTCTTC,CSARGTSGTDEQFF
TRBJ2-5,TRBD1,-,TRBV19,TGTGCCAGTAGTCCGACAGGGGGCTTTGAGACCCAGTACTTC,CASSPTGGFETQYF
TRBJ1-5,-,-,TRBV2,TGTGCCAGCAAGAATATAGGGACTCTAAATCAGCCCCAGCATTTT,CASKNIGTLNQPQHF
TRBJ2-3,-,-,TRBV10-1,TGCGCCAGCAGTGGGGAACAGGACACAGATACGCAGTATTTT,CASSGEQDTDTQYF
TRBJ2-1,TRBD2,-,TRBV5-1,TGCGCCAGCAGTAGCGGGAGGGCCAGGGGCGATGAGCAGTTCTTC,CASSSGRARGDEQFF